The 29 T cell receptor beta chains listed next were all sequenced from one sample in a study of blood T cell repertoires in COVID-19. The table came from immunoSEQ multiplex PCR; TCRdb's copy has only in-frame clones and leaves some out. This sample yields a few hundred thousand clones, of which about nine tenths are seen a single time; approximately 1% belongs to the top ten. Sequencing input: PBMCs or T cells enriched from blood (not recorded which). The receptor set was obtained from a woman under 40 who had been exposed to COVID-19.

This clone came up once. Other DNA sequences within the sample encode an identical CDR3. The chain has TRBV19 and TRBJ2-7; TRBD1 matches 8 bases. CDR1 and CDR2 from the germline V gene are LNHDA and SQIVND (reference sequence). The CDR3 covers 14 residues. V shed 3 bases and J 0 bases; nucleotides not matched to a gene: 1. The CDR3: CASSIQGASYEQYF. CDR3 DNA sequence: TGTGCCAGTAGTATCCAGGGGGCCTCCTACGAGCAGTACTTC.

The chain links TRBV5-1 to TRBJ1-1, with 7 bases that match TRBD1. CDR3 size: 14 residues. Germline CDR1 is SGHRS and CDR2 is YFSETQ. V gave up 4 bases and J gave up 5 bases; unmatched junction bases: 8. CDR3 in DNA: TGCGCCAGCAGCCCCTTTAAGGGGGCGACTGAAGCTTTCTTT. Protein product: CASSPFKGATEAFF.

The genes are TRBV20-1 and TRBJ2-1; no reliable D call. The ends were cut back, 4 bases at V and 3 bases at J, with 4 bases in the middle. The CDR3 has 11 amino acids. CDR1 is DFQATT and CDR2 is SNEGSKA in the germline V gene (reference sequence). The CDR3 bases are TGCAGTGCTACAAACTACAATGAGCAGTTCTTC. This sequence encodes CSATNYNEQFF.

The rearrangement links TRBV5-4 to TRBJ1-5, with D possibly being TRBD1 (6 bases). V lost 2 bases and J 4 bases, leaving 10 bases between the germline ends. Germline CDR1 SGHNT, CDR2 YYREEE (reference sequence). CDR3 length: 14 amino acids. CDR3 DNA: TGTGCCAGCAGCTTTGCGGGGGCTAATCAGCCCCAGCATTTT. Protein product: CASSFAGANQPQHF.

The J gene is TRBJ1-5, the V gene TRBV3-1 (or the pseudogene TRBV3-2); D is possibly TRBD1 (5 bases). This CDR3 contains 16 residues. Trimming took off 0 bases at V and 6 bases at J, with 15 bases between the two ends. Germline assignment: CDR1 LGHDT and CDR2 YNNKEL (reference sequence). The CDR3 reads CASSQEGGGRSQPQHF. The CDR3 region has the DNA TGTGCCAGCAGCCAAGAAGGTGGGGGGAGGAGTCAGCCCCAGCATTTT.

The V call is TRBV7-3, the J call TRBJ1-2, with 7 bases matching TRBD1. The germline gives CDR1 SGHTA, CDR2 FQGTGA. The V segment lost 3 bases and the J segment 2 bases; nucleotides outside the gene matches: 9. The CDR3 is 16 residues long. In DNA form, the CDR3 reads TGTGCCAGCAGCTTCCAGGGCCCAGGGGGAAACTATGGCTACACCTTC. Amino acid sequence: CASSFQGPGGNYGYTF.

This sequence joins TRBV10-2 and TRBJ1-2; no clear D. The CDR3 has 13 amino acids. The V gene's germline CDR1 is WSHSY and CDR2 SAAADI. Trimming took 8 bases from V and 7 from J, leaving 17 bases between them. CDR3 loop: CASRNREEFGYTF. CDR3 DNA: TGCGCCAGCCGCAACCGGGAAGAATTTGGCTACACCTTC.

The rearrangement links TRBV18 to TRBJ1-3; D not certain. Per the germline V gene, CDR1 is KGHSH and CDR2 is LQKENI. V gave up 3 bases and J gave up 2 bases, with 8 bases separating them. The CDR3 runs 14 residues. CDR3 region: CASSPGTPGNTIYF. CDR3 bases: TGTGCCAGCTCACCGGGCACCCCTGGAAACACCATATATTTT.

J is TRBJ1-4 and V is TRBV5-8; a possible D gene is TRBD1 (5 bases). Per the germline V gene, CDR1 is SGHTS and CDR2 is YDEGEE. Trimming shortened V by 6 bases and J by 4 bases, and 13 bases separated the two germline ends. The CDR3 loop spans 14 amino acids. CDR3 DNA: TGTGCCAGCACCTATAGGGGATTTAATGAAAAACTGTTTTTT. Protein product: CASTYRGFNEKLFF.

This chain joins TRBV11-3 and TRBJ2-2, with D possibly TRBD2 on 7 matching bases. The CDR3 totals 16 residues. CDR1 is SGHNT and CDR2 is YENEEA in the germline V gene. Deletions cut 6 bases from V and 1 base from J, with 15 bases between. The CDR3 coding sequence is TGTGCCAGCAGTACCCGGGGAGGGGGGAACACCGGGGAGCTGTTTTTT. Protein product: CASSTRGGGNTGELFF.

The V and J genes are TRBV24-1 and TRBJ1-5; 7 nucleotides line up with TRBD1. The CDR3 loop spans 15 amino acids. Germline loops: CDR1 KGHDR, CDR2 SFDVKD. With 3 bases clipped from V and 2 bases from J, the junction kept 3 bases outside the gene matches. CDR3 nucleotides: TGTGCCACCAGTGATCACAGGGGCCGCAATCAGCCCCAGCATTTT. Its protein product is CATSDHRGRNQPQHF.

CDR3 nucleotides: TGTGCCAGCTCACCCGGGACAGGACCGAGCTCTGGAAACACCATATATTTT. Amino acids: CASSPGTGPSSGNTIYF. The genes are TRBV18 and TRBJ1-3; TRBD1 agrees at 8 bases. V lost 3 bases, J lost 0 bases, and 7 bases stayed unmatched. Germline loops: CDR1 KGHSH, CDR2 LQKENI. The CDR3 consists of 17 residues.

The gene calls are TRBV5-1 and TRBJ1-1, with a tentative D call TRBD1 (5 bases). Germline V gives CDR1 SGHRS, CDR2 YFSETQ. Trimming removed 7 bases from V and 1 base from J, with 14 bases in between. This CDR3 is built from 14 residues. CDR3 nucleotide sequence: TGCGCCAGCGCAACGACAGTCCCGAACACTGAAGCTTTCTTT. It is translated as CASATTVPNTEAFF.

V gene TRBV5-1 combines with J gene TRBJ2-1; D might be TRBD1 (6 bases). V shed 2 bases and J shed 8 bases, with 14 bases lying between them. CDR1 and CDR2 from the germline V gene are SGHRS and YFSETQ. There are 14 residues in the CDR3. This CDR3 reads CASSLAGKGDEQFF. The CDR3 DNA is TGCGCCAGCAGCTTAGCAGGGAAGGGGGATGAGCAGTTCTTC.

This clone occurred a few times. The chain links TRBV12-5 to TRBJ1-5; tentatively, D is TRBD1 (6 bases). Germline V CDR1 and CDR2: LGHNT, FRNRAP. The CDR3 contains 13 residues. Trimming pared 7 bases from V and 7 bases from J, leaving 14 bases between. The CDR3 sequence: CASEGESGQPQHF. CDR3 DNA: TGTGCTAGTGAGGGGGAGTCAGGCCAGCCCCAGCATTTT.

V usage is TRBV11-3 and J usage is TRBJ2-1, with TRBD1 matching 7 bases. Trimming cost V 5 bases and J 6 bases; bases outside gene matches: 13. Germline V CDR1 and CDR2: SGHNT, YENEEA. CDR3 size: 16 residues. CDR3 loop: CASSGIRGTDANEQFF. The DNA for the CDR3 is TGTGCCAGCAGCGGGATTAGAGGGACAGACGCCAATGAGCAGTTCTTC.

The chain employs TRBV6-5 and TRBJ2-5; 7 bases are shared with TRBD2. Germline trimming cut 8 bases from V and 5 bases from J; bases unmatched to any gene: 5. Germline CDR1 MNHEY, CDR2 SVGAGI. CDR3 length equals 12 residues. CDR3 residues: CASAGERETQYF. The CDR3 DNA reads as TGTGCCAGCGCGGGGGAAAGGGAGACCCAGTACTTC.

V and J are TRBV29-1 and TRBJ1-5; 9 positions match TRBD1. The CDR3 has 12 amino acids. The V gene's germline CDR1 is SQVTM and CDR2 ANQGSEA. V gave up 7 bases and J gave up 11 bases; unmatched junction bases: 9. The CDR3 is CSAQGASETQHF. CDR3 nucleotides: TGCAGCGCACAGGGGGCCTCGGAGACCCAGCATTTT.

CDR3 in DNA: TGTGCCAGCAGCCCCTCTTACGAGCAGTACTTC. This gives the protein CASSPSYEQYF. The gene calls are TRBV7-8 and TRBJ2-7; D is unclear. Germline-derived CDR1 and CDR2 are SGHVS and FQNEAQ. Trimming removed 5 bases at V and 4 bases at J, with 6 bases between. This CDR3 contains 11 residues.

This chain connects TRBV5-1 to TRBJ2-3; 14 nucleotides agree with TRBD2. J gave up 3 bases and V 3 bases, and 12 bases lay outside the gene matches. The CDR3 consists of 19 residues. Germline CDR1 reads SGHRS; CDR2 reads YFSETQ. In DNA form, the CDR3 reads TGCGCCAGCAGCTCATTCGGGACTAGCGGGAGAGGAAAGACAGATACGCAGTATTTT. Protein: CASSSFGTSGRGKTDTQYF. Looking up the rest from reference TRBV5-1 and TRBJ2-3 gives the full variable domain: KAGVTQTPRYLIKTRGQQVTLSCSPISGHRSVSWYQQTPGQGLQFLFEYFSETQRNKGNFPGRFSGRQFSNSRSEMNVSTLELGDSALYLCASSSFGTSGRGKTDTQYFGPGTRLTVL.

This chain joins TRBV5-1 and TRBJ2-1; 11 nucleotides align to TRBD2. CDR3 length: 15 residues. Germline V lookup: CDR1 SGHRS, CDR2 YFSETQ. The junction had 6 bases not matched to a gene; V was cut back by 1 base and J by 9 bases. CDR3 sequence (DNA): TGCGCCAGCAGCTTGACTAGCGGGAGCATCGGTGAGCAGTTCTTC. Protein: CASSLTSGSIGEQFF.

V usage is TRBV4-2 and J usage is TRBJ2-7, with TRBD2 matching over 8 bases. V shed 1 base and J 2 bases; nucleotides not matched to a gene: 4. Looked up from germline, CDR1 is LGHNA and CDR2 is YNFKEQ. The CDR3 runs 15 residues. The CDR3 spells CASSQALAGTYEQYF. CDR3 DNA: TGTGCCAGCAGCCAAGCTCTAGCGGGCACCTACGAGCAGTACTTC.

A word on this clone: Other DNA sequences of this sample code for an identical CDR3. The chain recombines TRBV28 with TRBJ1-4, with D possibly matching TRBD1 (6 bases). This CDR3 region has 13 residues. Germline values: CDR1 MDHEN, CDR2 SYDVKM. V shed 1 base and J shed 6 bases, with 6 bases lying between them. In DNA, the CDR3 is TGTGCCAGCAGTTTATACAGGGATGAAAAACTGTTTTTT. The encoded protein is CASSLYRDEKLFF.

This sequence joins TRBV10-1 and TRBJ1-1, with TRBD1 identical over 7 bases. From germline, CDR1 is WNHNN and CDR2 SYGVQD (reference sequence). The CDR3 is made up of 14 amino acids. The trim removed 6 bases at V and 0 bases at J, leaving 4 bases unmatched. This CDR3 reads CASRKDRLNTEAFF. The CDR3 DNA sequence: TGCGCCAGCAGGAAGGACAGGCTGAACACTGAAGCTTTCTTT.

V is TRBV24-1 and J is TRBJ2-3; 14 nucleotides match TRBD2. J lost 6 bases, V lost 4 bases, and 5 bases had no gene match. The CDR3 consists of 16 residues. Looked up from germline, CDR1 is KGHDR and CDR2 is SFDVKD. The CDR3 is CATSDQRLAGGDTQYF. In DNA form, the CDR3 reads TGTGCCACCAGTGACCAAAGACTAGCGGGAGGGGATACGCAGTATTTT.

This clone has just one count. The CDR3 region is CASSFGTMDEKLFF. The CDR3 nucleotides are TGTGCCAGCAGTTTCGGTACTATGGATGAAAAACTGTTTTTT. The chain couples TRBV27 to TRBJ1-4; D gene ambiguous. V was cut by 3 bases and J by 6 bases, with 11 bases left in between. The germline V gene encodes CDR1 MNHEY and CDR2 SMNVEV (reference sequence). The CDR3 has 14 residues. Full variable domain (remainder filled in from reference TRBV27 and TRBJ1-4): EAQVTQNPRYLITVTGKKLTVTCSQNMNHEYMSWYRQDPGLGLRQIYYSMNVEVTDKGDVPEGYKVSRKEKRNFPLILESPSPNQTSLYFCASSFGTMDEKLFFGSGTQLSVL.

This clone appeared once. The chain recombines TRBV6-5 with TRBJ1-5, with D unresolved. The germline CDR1 and CDR2 sequences are MNHEY and SVGAGI. Trimming left V 7 bases short and J 1 base short, with 11 bases between. The CDR3 totals 14 residues. The CDR3 spells CASIDRGSNQPQHF. DNA for the CDR3: TGTGCCAGCATCGACCGAGGGAGCAATCAGCCCCAGCATTTT.

The V gene is TRBV9, the J gene TRBJ2-7; TRBD2 might be the D (6 bases). CDR1 and CDR2 (germline): SGDLS, YYNGEE. The V and J ends lost 4 bases and 0 bases respectively, with 17 bases between them. The CDR3 length is 16 residues. The CDR3 reads CASSIGPFGSSYEQYF. The CDR3 region has the DNA TGTGCCAGCAGCATCGGCCCCTTCGGGAGCTCCTACGAGCAGTACTTC.

The V call is TRBV12-3 or TRBV12-4, the J call TRBJ1-1; possibly TRBD1 for D (5 bases). CDR3 length: 12 residues. With 7 bases removed from V and 4 bases from J, the gap between germline ends came to 10 bases. CDR3 protein: CASNPDSTEAFF. CDR3 coding DNA: TGTGCCAGCAACCCCGACAGCACTGAAGCTTTCTTT.